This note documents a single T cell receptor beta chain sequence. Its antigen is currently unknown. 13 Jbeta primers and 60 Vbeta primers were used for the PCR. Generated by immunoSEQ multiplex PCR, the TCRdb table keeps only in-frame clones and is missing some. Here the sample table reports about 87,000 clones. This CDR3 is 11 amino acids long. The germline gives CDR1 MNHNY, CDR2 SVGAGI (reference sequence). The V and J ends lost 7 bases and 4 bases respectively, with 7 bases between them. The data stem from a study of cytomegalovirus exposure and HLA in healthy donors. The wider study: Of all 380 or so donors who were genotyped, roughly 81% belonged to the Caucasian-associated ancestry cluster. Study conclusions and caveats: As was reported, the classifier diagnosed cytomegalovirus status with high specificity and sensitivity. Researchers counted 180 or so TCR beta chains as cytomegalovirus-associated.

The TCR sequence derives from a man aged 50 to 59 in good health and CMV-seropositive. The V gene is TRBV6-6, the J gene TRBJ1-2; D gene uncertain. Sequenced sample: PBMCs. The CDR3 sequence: CASTRSYGYTF. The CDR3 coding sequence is TGTGCCAGCACTAGGTCCTATGGCTACACCTTC.